One sample yielded the 22 T cell receptor beta chains listed below, sequenced in a study of shared clonotypes between healthy human individuals (dated by TCRdb to 2019 to 2021). Library construction relied on the immunoSEQ multiplex PCR assay. TCRdb provides this immuneACCESS table in a form limited to in-frame rearrangements. Some clones are lacking; in checked studies, under half of them reflect an unresolved V gene, and why the rest are absent is not known. This sample holds roughly 500,000 clones; 95% to 96% were observed only once. The ten largest clones represent 0.05% to 0.08% of the sample. What was sequenced was naive CD4+ T cells sorted from blood. The cell subset or site label here, explained by the study, means: CD45RA+ positively selected. These receptors were obtained from a woman in her thirties in good health.

J is TRBJ2-3 and V is TRBV30; a weak D match, TRBD1 (5 bases). The CDR3 totals 17 residues. The V gene's germline CDR1 is GTSNPN and CDR2 SVGIG (reference sequence). Between the trimmed V and J ends, which lost 4 bases and 3 bases, there was a span of 23 bases. In DNA, the CDR3 is TGTGCCTGGAAAAGGGGTCCGGTCAGACCAGGGACAGATACGCAGTATTTT. This codes for CAWKRGPVRPGTDTQYF.

This chain uses TRBV28 with TRBJ1-5; D uncertain. The CDR3 totals 16 residues. The V and J ends lost 4 bases and 5 bases respectively, with 18 bases between them. CDR1 and CDR2 (germline): MDHEN, SYDVKM. This CDR3 reads CASSSISVLIDQPQHF. CDR3 DNA sequence: TGTGCCAGCAGTTCCATCTCGGTCCTAATAGATCAGCCCCAGCATTTT.

CDR3 nucleotides: TGTGCCAGTAGTGACGGAAGCTCTGGAAACACCATATATTTT. Protein sequence: CASSDGSSGNTIYF. The chain is built from TRBV19 and TRBJ1-3; D is unresolved. Deletions cut 5 bases from V and 0 bases from J, with 8 bases between. CDR1 and CDR2 (germline): LNHDA, SQIVND (reference sequence). This CDR3 is 14 amino acids long.

This chain joins TRBV19 and TRBJ2-7, with D maybe TRBD1 (7 bases). The CDR3 extends over 15 amino acids. The V end lost 4 bases, the J end lost 2 bases, and 15 bases lay between the germline ends. The germline V gene encodes CDR1 LNHDA and CDR2 SQIVND (reference sequence). This chain's CDR3 is CASSTQGGRTYEQYF. CDR3 sequence (DNA): TGTGCCAGTAGTACCCAGGGGGGCCGAACCTACGAGCAGTACTTC. Looking up the rest from reference TRBV19 and TRBJ2-7 gives the full variable domain: DGGITQSPKYLFRKEGQNVTLSCEQNLNHDAMYWYRQDPGQGLRLIYYSQIVNDFQKGDIAEGYSVSREKKESFPLTVTSAQKNPTAFYLCASSTQGGRTYEQYFGPGTRLTVT.

The J gene is TRBJ2-5, the V gene TRBV18; tentatively, D is TRBD1 (6 bases). The CDR3 runs to 14 residues. The V gene's germline CDR1 is KGHSH and CDR2 LQKENI. The V and J ends lost 5 bases and 5 bases respectively, with 15 bases between them. The CDR3: CASSTLGQPETQYF. The CDR3 DNA follows: TGTGCCAGCTCAACACTGGGACAACCGGAGACCCAGTACTTC.

CDR3 loop: CASSLINTEAFF. The CDR3 DNA is TGTGCCAGCAGCTTGATAAACACTGAAGCTTTCTTT. The rearrangement links TRBV5-4 to TRBJ1-1; D remains ambiguous. V was cut by 1 base and J by 2 bases, with 3 bases left in between. CDR1 and CDR2 from the germline V gene are SGHNT and YYREEE (reference sequence). The CDR3 sequence is 12 residues long.

This clone appeared once. The chain uses TRBV19 and TRBJ1-4; no firm D call. Germline V gives CDR1 LNHDA, CDR2 SQIVND (reference sequence). This CDR3 contains 13 residues. V was clipped by 6 bases and J by 3 bases, with 8 bases between them. CDR3 sequence (DNA): TGTGCCAGTAGACGGGTCTCTAATGAAAAACTGTTTTTT. It encodes CASRRVSNEKLFF.

The gene calls are TRBV6-6 and TRBJ2-7, with 7 nucleotides matching TRBD1. CDR1 and CDR2 (germline): MNHNY, SVGAGI (reference sequence). V gave up 7 bases and J gave up 10 bases; unmatched junction bases: 22. The CDR3 spans 16 residues. The CDR3 nucleotides are TGTGCCAGCAAACTTTGGGACCACGGACGTCAGGGGGATCAGTACTTC. This encodes CASKLWDHGRQGDQYF.

The V and J genes are TRBV18 and TRBJ2-7, with TRBD2 matching 15 bases. The ends lost 5 bases at V and 0 bases at J; junction bases unmatched: 8. The CDR3 extends over 18 amino acids. Germline V gene lookup returns CDR1 KGHSH and CDR2 LQKENI. CDR3 bases: TGTGCCAGCTCATCGGGACTAGCGGGAGGCCGATTCTCCTACGAGCAGTACTTC. It specifies CASSSGLAGGRFSYEQYF. The full variable domain, in which reference TRBV18 and TRBJ2-7 provide the parts outside the CDR3, is NAGVMQNPRHLVRRRGQEARLRCSPMKGHSHVYWYRQLPEEGLKFMVYLQKENIIDESGMPKERFSAEFPKEGPSILRIQQVVRGDSAAYFCASSSGLAGGRFSYEQYFGPGTRLTVT.

V is TRBV11-2 and J is TRBJ2-7; a possible D gene is TRBD2 (5 bases). V shed 3 bases and J shed 6 bases, with 15 bases lying between them. The CDR3 contains 14 residues. Germline loops: CDR1 SGHAT, CDR2 FQNNGV. In nucleotides, the CDR3 is TGTGCCAGCAGCTTGGATAGAAGTGCGGGCGAGCAGTACTTC. It translates to CASSLDRSAGEQYF.

The chain recombines TRBV28 with TRBJ1-2; 7 nucleotides agree with TRBD1. J lost 2 bases, V lost 5 bases, and 5 bases had no gene match. From germline, CDR1 is MDHEN and CDR2 SYDVKM. The CDR3 spans 14 residues. The CDR3 loop reads CASSGTERNYGYTF. CDR3 DNA sequence: TGTGCCAGCAGTGGGACAGAGAGGAACTATGGCTACACCTTC.

This rearrangement joins TRBV5-1 to TRBJ1-1; D is unclear. The CDR3 loop spans 12 amino acids. CDR1 and CDR2 (germline): SGHRS, YFSETQ. V lost 2 bases and J lost 1, with 3 bases in between. CDR3 sequence reads: CASSLSNTEAFF. As DNA, the CDR3 is TGCGCCAGCAGCTTATCGAACACTGAAGCTTTCTTT.

In this sample, this clone turned up a few times. This chain joins TRBV5-5 and TRBJ1-2, with 9 bases aligning to TRBD1. The CDR3 length is 14 residues. Germline values: CDR1 SGHKS, CDR2 YYEKEE (reference sequence). Trimming at V came to 4 bases and at J to 8 bases, leaving 9 bases not matched to a gene. The CDR3 nucleotides read TGTGCCAGCAGCAGGACAGGGGACCTATGGGGCTACACCTTC. It yields the protein CASSRTGDLWGYTF. Full variable domain (rest looked up from reference TRBV5-5 and TRBJ1-2): DAGVTQSPTHLIKTRGQQVTLRCSPISGHKSVSWYQQVLGQGPQFIFQYYEKEERGRGNFPDRFSARQFPNYSSELNVNALLLGDSALYLCASSRTGDLWGYTFGSGTRLTVV.

The rearrangement links TRBV18 to TRBJ2-1; TRBD2 might be the D (5 bases). Deletions cut 6 bases from V and 0 bases from J, with 15 bases between. Germline V lookup: CDR1 KGHSH, CDR2 LQKENI. The CDR3 totals 16 residues. CDR3 coding DNA: TGTGCCAGCTCCCTGCGGGCTCCGAGCTCCTACAATGAGCAGTTCTTC. It is translated as CASSLRAPSSYNEQFF.

This clone was observed once. CDR3 sequence reads: CASSFHDRGPYSNQPQHF. CDR3 nucleotides: TGTGCCAGCAGCTTCCACGACAGGGGCCCGTATAGCAATCAGCCCCAGCATTTT. The rearrangement joins TRBV11-3 to TRBJ1-5, with 8 positions matching TRBD1. After removal of 3 bases from V and 0 bases from J, the junction contained 10 bases not matched to a gene. CDR3 size: 18 residues. Looked up from germline, CDR1 is SGHNT and CDR2 is YENEEA. The variable domain in full, with the rest retrieved from reference TRBV11-3 and TRBJ1-5, is EAGVVQSPRYKIIEKKQPVAFWCNPISGHNTLYWYLQNLGQGPELLIRYENEEAVDDSQLPKDRFSAERLKGVDSTLKIQPAELGDSAVYLCASSFHDRGPYSNQPQHFGDGTRLSIL.

This chain joins TRBV29-1 and TRBJ1-1; 8 nucleotides line up with TRBD1. The CDR3 length is 15 residues. V was clipped by 5 bases and J by 2 bases; unmatched bases: 10. CDR1 SQVTM and CDR2 ANQGSEA come from the germline V gene. The CDR3 coding sequence is TGCAGCGTTCCCAAACCGGGACAGGAAAACACTGAAGCTTTCTTT. Translated, it gives CSVPKPGQENTEAFF.

The V and J genes are TRBV18 and TRBJ2-7; 8 nucleotides line up with TRBD2. The CDR3 is made up of 16 amino acids. CDR1 and CDR2 (germline): KGHSH, LQKENI. The V gene end was trimmed by 5 bases and the J gene end by 4 bases; junction bases not matched to a gene: 13. The CDR3 DNA reads TGTGCCAGCTCAAGTCGGGGAGCGGGAGTACAATACGAGCAGTACTTC. Translation: CASSSRGAGVQYEQYF.

The rearrangement uses TRBV19 and TRBJ2-7, with D possibly being TRBD1 (6 bases). This CDR3 is 16 amino acids long. The germline V gene has CDR1 LNHDA and CDR2 SQIVND (reference sequence). V shed 8 bases and J shed 0 bases, with 20 bases lying between them. CDR3 protein: CASGSAGEPHSYEQYF. Here the CDR3 DNA reads TGTGCCAGTGGAAGTGCAGGGGAGCCTCACTCCTACGAGCAGTACTTC.

Here the CDR3 DNA reads TGTGCCAGCAGTGATACTAGCGGCAAAAACATTCAGTACTTC. Amino acids: CASSDTSGKNIQYF. The gene calls are TRBV6-1 and TRBJ2-4, with 8 bases that match TRBD2. The junction had 1 base not matched to a gene; V was cut back by 3 bases and J by 3 bases. From germline, CDR1 is MNHNS and CDR2 SASEGT. This CDR3 contains 14 residues.

J is TRBJ1-5 and V is TRBV28; no clear D. The germline V gene encodes CDR1 MDHEN and CDR2 SYDVKM. Trimming shortened V by 6 bases and J by 9 bases, and 18 bases separated the two germline ends. The CDR3 extends over 14 amino acids. The CDR3 sequence: CASSRHRAPGPQHF. The CDR3 region has the DNA TGTGCCAGCAGCCGACACAGAGCCCCTGGGCCCCAGCATTTT.

This clone is a singleton in its sample. The rearrangement joins TRBV27 to TRBJ1-3; possible D gene TRBD1, 6 bases. The germline gives CDR1 MNHEY, CDR2 SMNVEV (reference sequence). This CDR3 is built from 17 residues. The germline V and J ends were trimmed by 5 bases and 0 bases, with 17 bases remaining between them. This chain's CDR3 is CASSKQVGQNSGNTIYF. DNA for the CDR3: TGTGCCAGCAGTAAACAAGTGGGACAAAACTCTGGAAACACCATATATTTT.

The chain couples TRBV28 to TRBJ2-7; 7 nucleotides match TRBD1. V dropped 6 bases and J dropped 6; count of bases not matched to a gene: 11. This CDR3 comprises 14 residues. Per the germline V gene, CDR1 is MDHEN and CDR2 is SYDVKM. CDR3 amino acids: CASSTGQTFSEQYF. CDR3 in DNA: TGTGCCAGCAGCACGGGACAGACCTTTAGCGAGCAGTACTTC.